Listed here are 22 T cell receptor beta chains from one sample, sequenced in a study of T cells in Graves' hyperthyroidism and ophthalmopathy. Amplification of TCR beta CDR3 regions used RNA as the template. TCR CDR3 underwent first-round RT-PCR with the HTBI primer set. MiXCR, run by TCRdb on the multiplex PCR reads, gives a single entry per CDR3 protein. The data contain some 740,000 distinct CDR3 sequences, around 13% of them singletons. Sequenced input: blood. These receptors were collected from a woman between 18 and 29 years old with Graves' hyperthyroidism.

This clonotype occurred many times. The rearrangement uses TRBV27 and TRBJ2-3; D is unresolved. The V gene lost 10 bases and the J gene lost 3 bases, with 17 bases spanning the gap. CDR1 and CDR2 (germline): MNHEY, SMNVEV (reference sequence). CDR3 length: 14 amino acids. The CDR3 nucleotides read TGTGCCACTTCCCGGGCCCGCGGTACAGATACGCAGTATTTT. Translating it yields CATSRARGTDTQYF.

The CDR3 DNA sequence: TGTGCCAGCAGCCCCCGACGGGGCAAAGAAAAACTGTTTTTT. It is translated as CASSPRRGKEKLFF. This chain connects TRBV12-3 or TRBV12-4 to TRBJ1-4, with D perhaps matching TRBD1 (5 bases). The CDR3 is made up of 14 amino acids. V was trimmed by 6 bases and J by 8 bases, leaving 16 bases between them.

The table lists this clonotype with a few counts. This rearrangement joins TRBV20-1 to TRBJ2-3, with a possible D match to TRBD1 (6 bases). Trimming stripped 0 bases from V and 1 base from J, with 14 bases between. The CDR3 runs 16 residues. Germline-derived CDR1 and CDR2 are DFQATT and SNEGSKA (reference sequence). CDR3 DNA: TGCAGTGCTAGAGACCACGACAGGCCACGCACAGATACGCAGTATTTT. Translation gives CSARDHDRPRTDTQYF.

This clonotype was counted many times. The chain uses TRBV28 and TRBJ2-3; 7 nucleotides align to TRBD1. With 2 bases clipped from V and 4 bases from J, the junction kept 9 bases outside the gene matches. CDR1 MDHEN and CDR2 SYDVKM come from the germline V gene. CDR3 length: 16 residues. CDR3 bases: TGTGCCAGCAGTTTAGACGAGACAGGGTGGGCAGATACGCAGTATTTT. Its translation: CASSLDETGWADTQYF. Full variable domain (remainder filled in from reference TRBV28 and TRBJ2-3): DVKVTQSSRYLVKRTGEKVFLECVQDMDHENMFWYRQDPGLGLRLIYFSYDVKMKEKGDIPEGYSVSREKKERFSLILESASTNQTSMYLCASSLDETGWADTQYFGPGTRLTVL.

The V call is TRBV12-3 or TRBV12-4, the J call TRBJ2-1, with D possibly being TRBD2 (6 bases). The ends were cut back, 6 bases at V and 14 bases at J, with 14 bases in the middle. The CDR3 runs to 11 residues. The CDR3 sequence is CASSRDFGEFF. As DNA, the CDR3 is TGTGCCAGCAGCAGGGACTTCGGGGAGTTCTTC.

Ten or more counts support this clonotype. This chain links TRBV20-1 with TRBJ2-1, with a weak D call TRBD2 (6 bases). V gave up 3 bases and J gave up 9 bases, with 15 bases separating them. The CDR3 runs to 13 residues. CDR1 is DFQATT and CDR2 is SNEGSKA in the germline V gene (reference sequence). The CDR3 sequence: CSARVGRELEQFF. The CDR3 coding sequence is TGCAGTGCTAGGGTGGGTCGGGAGCTTGAGCAGTTCTTC.

The chain couples TRBV19 to TRBJ1-1; no clear D gene. The V gene's germline CDR1 is LNHDA and CDR2 SQIVND (reference sequence). This CDR3 has 15 residues. V was cut by 2 bases and J by 7 bases, with 17 bases left in between. CDR3 sequence reads: CASSIKLGPPGEAFF. As DNA, the CDR3 is TGTGCCAGTAGTATAAAACTCGGGCCCCCGGGTGAAGCTTTCTTT.

The chain joins TRBV15 to TRBJ1-1; D not resolved. The CDR3 has 13 amino acids. V gave up 1 base and J gave up 1 base, with 4 bases separating them. The germline CDR1 and CDR2 sequences are LNHNV and YYDKDF (reference sequence). The CDR3 DNA follows: TGTGCCACCAGCAGAGCCGCGAACACTGAAGCTTTCTTT. Its protein product is CATSRAANTEAFF.

At least ten counts were recorded for this clonotype. The chain combines TRBV5-1 with TRBJ2-3; no firm D call. V dropped 0 bases and J dropped 0 bases, with 5 bases sitting between them. The CDR3 sequence is 14 residues long. CDR1 is SGHRS, CDR2 YFSETQ, per germline. CDR3 DNA: TGCGCCAGCAGCTTGGACGCTAGCACAGATACGCAGTATTTT. It translates to CASSLDASTDTQYF.

J is TRBJ2-1 and V is TRBV28; unclear D gene. This CDR3 has 15 amino acids. Germline V CDR1 and CDR2: MDHEN, SYDVKM. Trimming pared 2 bases from V and 1 base from J, leaving 9 bases between. The CDR3 region is CASSLNLKSYNEQFF. The CDR3 DNA is TGTGCCAGCAGTTTAAACCTCAAGTCCTACAATGAGCAGTTCTTC.

This clonotype was observed many times. This rearrangement joins TRBV6-2 or TRBV6-3 to TRBJ1-1; the D gene is possibly TRBD1 (5 bases). Trimming shortened V by 9 bases and J by 0 bases, and 5 bases separated the two germline ends. CDR3 length: 11 residues. Germline CDR1 MNHEY, CDR2 SVGEGT. The CDR3 nucleotides read TGTGCCAGGGACATGAACACTGAAGCTTTCTTT. It codes for CARDMNTEAFF.

There are many counts of this clonotype. The CDR3 DNA reads TGTGCCAGCAGCTACGCCACAGGGGCCCGCACAGATACGCAGTATTTT. Translating it yields CASSYATGARTDTQYF. This rearrangement joins TRBV11-3 to TRBJ2-3; TRBD1 matches 7 bases. The CDR3 runs 16 residues. J was trimmed by 1 base and V by 4 bases; bases with no gene match: 8. Germline V CDR1 and CDR2: SGHNT, YENEEA.

This clonotype was counted at least ten times. The chain has TRBV12-3 or TRBV12-4 and TRBJ2-5, with D uncertain. This CDR3 is 14 amino acids long. Trimming stripped 1 base from V and 0 bases from J, with 6 bases between. The CDR3 nucleotides read TGTGCCAGCAGTTTAGGGACCGACCAAGAGACCCAGTACTTC. It encodes CASSLGTDQETQYF.

Notes on this clonotype: One base away lies a much larger clone, so this may be a sequencing read error. This chain connects TRBV27 to TRBJ2-7; TRBD1 is a possible D gene (5 bases). CDR1 and CDR2 from the germline V gene are MNHEY and SMNVEV (reference sequence). CDR3 size: 15 residues. With 8 bases removed from V and 1 base from J, the gap between germline ends came to 18 bases. The CDR3 protein is CASGPPGTGSYEQYF. The CDR3 DNA is TGTGCCAGCGGTCCCCCAGGCACAGGTTCCTACGAGCAGTACTTC.

J is TRBJ2-7 and V is TRBV6-5; a possible D gene is TRBD2 (8 bases). The germline V gene has CDR1 MNHEY and CDR2 SVGAGI. The CDR3 extends over 18 amino acids. Trimming removed 2 bases from V and 6 bases from J, with 26 bases in between. CDR3 bases: TGTGCCAGCAGTTACGGCAGGGGGTTGGTAGCGGGAAGGTTCGAGCAGTACTTC. This encodes CASSYGRGLVAGRFEQYF.

The gene calls are TRBV6-1 and TRBJ2-7; 11 positions match TRBD2. Germline V CDR1 and CDR2: MNHNS, SASEGT. The length of the CDR3 is 15 residues. V lost 6 bases to trimming and J lost 0 bases; unmatched junction nucleotides: 4. The CDR3 region is CASRVAGGPSYEQYF. DNA of the CDR3: TGTGCCAGCAGGGTAGCGGGAGGGCCCTCCTACGAGCAGTACTTC.

This clonotype was seen a handful of times. The V and J genes are TRBV24-1 and TRBJ2-1; unclear D gene. The CDR3 is made up of 15 amino acids. The ends were cut back, 5 bases at V and 4 bases at J, with 14 bases in the middle. Germline V gene lookup returns CDR1 KGHDR and CDR2 SFDVKD. The CDR3 reads CATSGIAGGYNEQFF. Here the CDR3 DNA reads TGTGCCACCAGTGGGATCGCAGGTGGTTACAATGAGCAGTTCTTC.

The gene calls are TRBV2 and TRBJ2-1; D perhaps matches TRBD1 (5 bases). The V end was cut by 7 bases, the J end by 0 bases, with 10 bases between. The germline CDR1 and CDR2 sequences are SNHLY and FYNNEI. The CDR3 is 14 amino acids. The CDR3 spells CASTPGFSYNEQFF. The CDR3 coding sequence is TGTGCCAGCACCCCAGGGTTCTCCTACAATGAGCAGTTCTTC.

This clonotype was counted at least ten times. The chain links TRBV2 to TRBJ1-5, with D unclear. The length of the CDR3 is 16 residues. The V end was cut by 5 bases, the J end by 4 bases, with 18 bases between. Germline V lookup: CDR1 SNHLY, CDR2 FYNNEI. CDR3 residues: CASSLDGPWGNQPQHF. CDR3 DNA sequence: TGTGCCAGCAGTCTGGACGGTCCCTGGGGAAATCAGCCCCAGCATTTT.

This clonotype has ten or more counts. The genes are TRBV13 and TRBJ2-3, with 7 nucleotides matching TRBD2. Germline V gene sequence: CDR1 PRHDT, CDR2 FYEKMQ (reference sequence). The ends lost 5 bases at V and 5 bases at J; junction bases unmatched: 13. The CDR3 has 16 amino acids. CDR3: CASSAAGREFRDTQYF. In nucleotides, the CDR3 is TGTGCCAGCAGCGCGGCGGGGCGGGAGTTTAGAGATACGCAGTATTTT.

This clonotype was counted at least ten times. The chain couples TRBV7-9 to TRBJ1-1; D is uncertain. Germline assignment: CDR1 SEHNR and CDR2 FQNEAQ (reference sequence). V was pared by 9 bases and J by 6 bases, with 8 bases between. The CDR3 extends over 10 amino acids. For the CDR3, the DNA is TGTGCCAGTTCATTCGCTGAAGCTTTCTTT. As protein: CASSFAEAFF.

The sample holds a few counts of this clonotype. This rearrangement joins TRBV18 to TRBJ2-1; 9 nucleotides match TRBD1. The CDR3 is 14 amino acids. Germline V gene data show CDR1 as KGHSH and CDR2 as LQKENI. V shed 4 bases, J shed 8 bases, and the junction held 6 bases outside the gene matches. The DNA for the CDR3 is TGTGCCAGCTCACGGGACAGGGTATCTGATGAGCAGTTCTTC. This encodes CASSRDRVSDEQFF.